This T cell receptor (beta chain) was sequenced during a study of T-cell reconstitution after alpha-beta-depleted transplantation in children. For TCRbeta, the library was prepared with unique molecular identifiers. TCRdb independently ran MiXCR on the PCR reads; one entry per CDR3 protein. The data contain 550,000 to 600,000 distinct CDR3 sequences, 20% to 25% of them singletons. The CDR3 covers 14 residues. The J segment lost 5 bases and the V segment lost 5 bases, leaving 4 bases of the junction unmatched. Overall study results and limits: From surviving recipient T cells and thymic progenitors came the high day-60 TCRbeta diversity observed in some patients.

In this sample, this clonotype turned up many times. Its cognate antigen is unknown. Specimen: PBMCs, mostly from graft donor cells, collected 360 days after TCRalphabeta/CD19-depleted stem cell transplant. The receptor was derived from a boy under three years old who had a stem cell transplant for acute myeloid leukemia, so the T cells may come from the graft donor. The chain has TRBV12-3 or TRBV12-4 and TRBJ1-5, with 9 bases lining up with TRBD1. CDR3 region: CASSRTGVYQPQHF. Written as DNA, the CDR3 is TGTGCCAGCAGTCGGACAGGGGTGTATCAGCCCCAGCATTTT.